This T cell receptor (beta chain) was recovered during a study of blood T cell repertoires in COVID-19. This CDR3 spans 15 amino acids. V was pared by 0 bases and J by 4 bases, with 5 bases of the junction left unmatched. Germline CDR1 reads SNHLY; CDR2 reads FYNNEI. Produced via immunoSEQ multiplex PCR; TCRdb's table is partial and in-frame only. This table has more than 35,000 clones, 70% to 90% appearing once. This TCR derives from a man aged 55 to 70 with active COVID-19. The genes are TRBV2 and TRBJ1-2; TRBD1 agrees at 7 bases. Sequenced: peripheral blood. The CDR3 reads CASSEAGGAGYGYTF. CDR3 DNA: TGTGCCAGCAGTGAAGCAGGGGGCGCCGGCTATGGCTACACCTTC.